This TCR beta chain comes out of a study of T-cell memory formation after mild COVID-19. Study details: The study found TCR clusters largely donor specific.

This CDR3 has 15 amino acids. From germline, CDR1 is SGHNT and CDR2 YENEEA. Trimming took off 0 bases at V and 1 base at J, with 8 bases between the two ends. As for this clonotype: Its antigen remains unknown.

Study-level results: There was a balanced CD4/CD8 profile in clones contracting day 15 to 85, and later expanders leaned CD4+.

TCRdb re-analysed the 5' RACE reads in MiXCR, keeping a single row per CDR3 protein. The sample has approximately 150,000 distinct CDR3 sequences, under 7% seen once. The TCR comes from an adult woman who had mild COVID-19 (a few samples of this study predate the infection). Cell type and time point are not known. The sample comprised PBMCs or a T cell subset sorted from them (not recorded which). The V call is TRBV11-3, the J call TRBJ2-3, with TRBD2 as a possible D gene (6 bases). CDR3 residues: CASSLEGGGTDTQYF. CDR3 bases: TGTGCCAGCAGCTTAGAGGGCGGGGGCACAGATACGCAGTATTTT.